The 20 T cell receptor beta chains listed next were all sequenced from one sample in a study of cytomegalovirus exposure and HLA in healthy donors. PCR employed 60 Vbeta and 13 Jbeta primers. Method: immunoSEQ multiplex PCR; TCRdb's copy keeps in-frame clones and lacks some. The data hold over 150,000 clones, with around 80% observed a single time. The sequenced sample was PBMCs. These receptors all stem from a boy aged 2 to 10 in good health and CMV-seronegative.

In its sample, this clone was seen a few times. The chain carries TRBV6-1 and TRBJ1-6, with TRBD1 matching 11 bases. V shed 4 bases and J 7 bases; nucleotides not matched to a gene: 3. This CDR3 contains 15 residues. Germline V gene data show CDR1 as MNHNS and CDR2 as SASEGT. The CDR3 region is CASSGDRGRNSPLHF. In DNA form, the CDR3 reads TGTGCCAGCAGTGGGGACAGGGGGAGAAATTCACCCCTCCACTTT.

V gene TRBV4-1 combines with J gene TRBJ2-6; no clear D gene. The V end was cut by 1 base, the J end by 0 bases, with 10 bases between. The germline V gene has CDR1 MGHRA and CDR2 YSYEKL. This CDR3 contains 17 residues. CDR3: CASSQVAAGSGANVLTF. The CDR3 nucleotides read TGCGCCAGCAGCCAAGTGGCGGCCGGCTCTGGGGCCAACGTCCTGACTTTC.

DNA for the CDR3: TGTGCCTGGAGTGTACAGGAGAATCAGCCCCAGCATTTT. Its protein is CAWSVQENQPQHF. This chain uses TRBV30 with TRBJ1-5, with TRBD1 as a possible D gene (5 bases). Germline assignment: CDR1 GTSNPN and CDR2 SVGIG (reference sequence). Between the trimmed V and J ends, which lost 0 bases and 4 bases, there was a span of 7 bases. This CDR3 spans 13 amino acids.

This clone appeared a single time. The J gene is TRBJ1-2, the V gene TRBV7-9, with unresolved D. Per the germline V gene, CDR1 is SEHNR and CDR2 is FQNEAQ (reference sequence). This CDR3 comprises 16 residues. Trimming stripped 4 bases from V and 8 bases from J, with 23 bases between. The CDR3 region has the DNA TGTGCCAGCAGCTCGGAGGGCCATTCCGTCGGTTGGGGCTACACCTTC. Encoded protein: CASSSEGHSVGWGYTF.

V and J are TRBV18 and TRBJ2-1; 10 nucleotides agree with TRBD2. The CDR3 sequence is 15 residues long. CDR1 KGHSH and CDR2 LQKENI come from the germline V gene. Trimming removed 1 base from V and 8 bases from J; junction bases left unmatched: 5. The CDR3 reads CASSPLGLANDEQFF. The CDR3 bases are TGTGCCAGCTCACCACTGGGACTAGCGAATGATGAGCAGTTCTTC.

The chain links TRBV6-5 to TRBJ1-3, with 8 bases aligning to TRBD1. V dropped 6 bases and J dropped 2; count of bases not matched to a gene: 3. The CDR3 sequence is 14 residues long. Germline-derived CDR1 and CDR2 are MNHEY and SVGAGI. The CDR3 loop is CASRDREAGNTIYF. The CDR3 coding sequence is TGTGCCAGCAGGGACAGGGAGGCTGGAAACACCATATATTTT.

A word on this clone: Relative to the germline gene, one junction end is altered; a read error may explain this. The gene calls are TRBV11-2 and TRBJ1-1; 10 positions agree with TRBD1. The CDR3 covers 17 residues. Germline-derived CDR1 and CDR2 are SGHAT and FQNNGV. For the CDR3, the DNA is TGTGCCAGCAGTTCTCACGGACAGGGGGGTGGGAACCCTGAAGCTTTCTTT. Translation: CASSSHGQGGGNPEAFF.

As DNA, the CDR3 is TGTGCCAGCAGCTCTTGGACAGGGGATGAAGCTTTCTTT. This sequence encodes CASSSWTGDEAFF. J is TRBJ1-1 and V is TRBV5-5; 9 bases agree with TRBD1. Trimming at V came to 3 bases and at J to 7 bases, leaving 4 bases not matched to a gene. The CDR3 sequence is 13 residues long. Germline V gives CDR1 SGHKS, CDR2 YYEKEE (reference sequence). Full variable domain (missing parts from reference TRBV5-5 and TRBJ1-1): DAGVTQSPTHLIKTRGQQVTLRCSPISGHKSVSWYQQVLGQGPQFIFQYYEKEERGRGNFPDRFSARQFPNYSSELNVNALLLGDSALYLCASSSWTGDEAFFGQGTRLTVV.

The chain joins TRBV10-3 to TRBJ1-3, with 9 positions matching TRBD1. The CDR3 has 14 amino acids. Germline V gene sequence: CDR1 ENHRY, CDR2 SYGVKD. V shed 6 bases, J shed 4 bases, and the junction held 4 bases outside the gene matches. The CDR3 is CAISEGQGGNTIYF. In nucleotides, the CDR3 is TGTGCCATCAGCGAGGGACAGGGCGGAAACACCATATATTTT.

This chain joins TRBV4-3 and TRBJ2-4; D is possibly TRBD1 (5 bases). The V and J ends lost 2 bases and 8 bases respectively, with 13 bases between them. This CDR3 has 14 residues. Germline CDR1 LGHNA, CDR2 YSLEER. The CDR3 DNA sequence: TGCGCCAGCAGCCAACAAGGGTCCAGGGACATTCAGTACTTC. Protein: CASSQQGSRDIQYF.

The chain couples TRBV5-1 to TRBJ1-2; D unclear. CDR1 and CDR2 (germline): SGHRS, YFSETQ. Trimming stripped 4 bases from V and 8 bases from J, with 15 bases between. The CDR3 spans 13 residues. CDR3 protein: CASSPTDRLGYTF. The CDR3 coding sequence is TGCGCCAGCAGCCCGACTGACCGCTTGGGCTACACCTTC.

This clone was observed a handful of times. The chain has TRBV5-1 and TRBJ2-1, with a tentative D call TRBD2 (5 bases). Germline assignment: CDR1 SGHRS and CDR2 YFSETQ. The V and J ends lost 4 bases and 0 bases respectively, with 14 bases between them. The CDR3 loop spans 16 amino acids. Here the CDR3 DNA reads TGCGCCAGCAGCCCCGATCTTGGGAGCTCCTACAATGAGCAGTTCTTC. Translating it yields CASSPDLGSSYNEQFF.

The CDR3 loop is CASGNDRGETQYF. CDR3 nucleotide sequence: TGTGCTAGTGGTAATGACAGGGGAGAGACCCAGTACTTC. This chain uses TRBV12-5 with TRBJ2-5, with TRBD1 matching over 8 bases. Germline loops: CDR1 LGHNT, CDR2 FRNRAP. The CDR3 extends over 13 amino acids. J gave up 4 bases and V 5 bases, and 3 bases lay outside the gene matches.

This clone was recorded once. The CDR3 DNA sequence: TGCAGCGTTGAAAACAGGGAAGATAATGGCTACACCTTC. It translates to CSVENREDNGYTF. The chain has TRBV29-1 and TRBJ1-2, with D possibly being TRBD1 (6 bases). This CDR3 comprises 13 residues. With 2 bases removed from V and 6 bases from J, the gap between germline ends came to 13 bases. The V gene's germline CDR1 is SQVTM and CDR2 ANQGSEA.

J is TRBJ2-7 and V is TRBV21-1; the D call TRBD2 from the table was never checked on the DNA. TRBV21-1 is reported as a pseudogene. The CDR3 runs 16 residues. The CDR3 region is CASSRRVAGSQYEQYV. The CDR3 coding sequence is TGTGCCAGCAGCAGAAGGGTAGCGGGGAGCCAATACGAGCAGTACGTC.

The CDR3 DNA is TGTGCCAGCAGCTTTAACCGACAGAACACTGAAGCTTTCTTT. It is translated as CASSFNRQNTEAFF. The genes are TRBV7-2 and TRBJ1-1; D is uncertain. Trimming removed 3 bases at V and 1 base at J, with 9 bases between. There are 14 residues in the CDR3. CDR1 is SGHTA, CDR2 FQGNSA, per germline.

CDR3 protein: CASSQELGIGELFF. CDR3 sequence (DNA): TGCGCCAGCAGCCAAGAACTAGGGATCGGGGAGCTGTTTTTT. The chain recombines TRBV4-1 with TRBJ2-2, with D maybe TRBD2 (5 bases). Per germline, CDR1 MGHRA and CDR2 YSYEKL. The CDR3 sequence is 14 residues long. Trimming cost V 0 bases and J 7 bases, with 9 bases left between them.

V and J are TRBV5-1 and TRBJ1-2, with D maybe TRBD1 (5 bases). The CDR3 has 15 amino acids. Germline assignment: CDR1 SGHRS and CDR2 YFSETQ. V lost 2 bases and J 13 bases, leaving 24 bases between the germline ends. CDR3: CASSLSKFDSDAFTF. For the CDR3, the DNA is TGCGCCAGCAGCTTAAGTAAATTTGACAGTGACGCTTTCACCTTC.

The chain carries TRBV11-2 and TRBJ2-7; TRBD2 might be the D (5 bases). Trimming cost V 6 bases and J 2 bases, with 11 bases left between them. Germline lookup yields CDR1 SGHAT and CDR2 FQNNGV. This CDR3 has 13 residues. CDR3 region: CASSYPLAYEQYF. In DNA, the CDR3 is TGTGCCAGCAGTTACCCACTAGCCTACGAGCAGTACTTC.

V is TRBV6-5 and J is TRBJ2-2; possible D gene TRBD1, 6 bases. Trimming left V 4 bases short and J 8 bases short, with 20 bases between. Germline V gives CDR1 MNHEY, CDR2 SVGAGI. This CDR3 comprises 16 residues. CDR3 in amino acids: CASSSRGSPKGGELFF. The CDR3 nucleotides are TGTGCCAGCAGTTCCAGGGGCAGCCCGAAGGGGGGGGAGCTGTTTTTT.